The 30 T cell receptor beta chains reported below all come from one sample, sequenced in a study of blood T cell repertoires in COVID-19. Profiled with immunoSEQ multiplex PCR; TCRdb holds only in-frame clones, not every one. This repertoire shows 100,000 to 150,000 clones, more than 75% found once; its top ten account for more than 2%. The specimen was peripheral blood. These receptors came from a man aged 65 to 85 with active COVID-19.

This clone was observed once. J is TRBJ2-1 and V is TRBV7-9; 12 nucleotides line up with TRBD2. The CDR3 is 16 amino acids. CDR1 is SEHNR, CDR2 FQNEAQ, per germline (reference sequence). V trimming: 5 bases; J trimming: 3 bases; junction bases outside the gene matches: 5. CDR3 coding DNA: TGTGCCAGCAGCCGTACACTAGCGGGAGGCTACAATGAGCAGTTCTTC. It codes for CASSRTLAGGYNEQFF.

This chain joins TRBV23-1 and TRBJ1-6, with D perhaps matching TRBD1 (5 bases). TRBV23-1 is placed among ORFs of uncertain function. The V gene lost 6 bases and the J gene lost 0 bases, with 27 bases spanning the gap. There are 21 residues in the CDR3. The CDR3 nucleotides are TGCGCCAGCAGCCGAGTGGGCCGGGACTGCTCATTTAGCTCCTATAATTCACCCCTCCACTTT. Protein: CASSRVGRDCSFSSYNSPLHF.

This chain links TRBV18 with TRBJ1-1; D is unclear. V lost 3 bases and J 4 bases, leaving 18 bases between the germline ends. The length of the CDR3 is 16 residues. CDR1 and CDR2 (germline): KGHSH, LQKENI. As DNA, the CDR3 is TGTGCCAGCTCACCTCTACGGACTGGTGAAGGCACTGAAGCTTTCTTT. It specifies CASSPLRTGEGTEAFF.

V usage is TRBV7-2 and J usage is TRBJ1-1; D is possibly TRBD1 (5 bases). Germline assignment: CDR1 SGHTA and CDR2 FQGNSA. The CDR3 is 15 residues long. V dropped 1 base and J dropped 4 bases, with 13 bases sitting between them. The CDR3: CASSLDGGTTTEAFF. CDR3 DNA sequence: TGTGCCAGCAGCTTAGACGGGGGAACGACCACTGAAGCTTTCTTT.

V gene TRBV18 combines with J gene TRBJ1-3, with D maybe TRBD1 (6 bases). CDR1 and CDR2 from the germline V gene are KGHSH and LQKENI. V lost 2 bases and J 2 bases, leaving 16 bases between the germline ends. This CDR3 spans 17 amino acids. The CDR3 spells CASSPSTGSETGNTIYF. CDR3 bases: TGTGCCAGCTCACCAAGCACAGGGAGTGAGACTGGAAACACCATATATTTT.

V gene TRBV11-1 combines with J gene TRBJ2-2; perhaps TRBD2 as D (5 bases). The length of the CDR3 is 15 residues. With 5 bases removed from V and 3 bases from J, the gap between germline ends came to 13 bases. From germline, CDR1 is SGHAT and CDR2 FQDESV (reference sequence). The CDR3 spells CASSRREMDTGELFF. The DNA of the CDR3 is TGTGCCAGCAGCCGCCGGGAAATGGACACCGGGGAGCTGTTTTTT.

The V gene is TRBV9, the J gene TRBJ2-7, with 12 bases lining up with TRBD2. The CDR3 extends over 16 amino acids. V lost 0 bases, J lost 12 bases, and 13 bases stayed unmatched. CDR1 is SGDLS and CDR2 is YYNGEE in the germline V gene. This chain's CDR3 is CASSVGYGGLAGQPYF. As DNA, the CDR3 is TGTGCCAGCAGCGTAGGGTACGGGGGACTAGCGGGTCAACCGTACTTC.

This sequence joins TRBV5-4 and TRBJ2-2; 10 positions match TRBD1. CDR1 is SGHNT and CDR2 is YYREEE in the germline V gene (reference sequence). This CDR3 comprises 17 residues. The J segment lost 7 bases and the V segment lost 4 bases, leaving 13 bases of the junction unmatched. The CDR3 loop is CASSGTGDRPRGGELFF. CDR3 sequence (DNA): TGTGCCAGCAGCGGGACAGGGGATAGGCCTCGGGGCGGGGAGCTGTTTTTT.

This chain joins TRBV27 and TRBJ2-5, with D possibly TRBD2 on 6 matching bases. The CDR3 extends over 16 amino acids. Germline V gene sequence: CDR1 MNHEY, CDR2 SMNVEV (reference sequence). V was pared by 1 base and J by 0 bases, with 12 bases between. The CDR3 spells CASSLYRGANQETQYF. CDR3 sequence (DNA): TGTGCCAGCAGTTTATACCGCGGGGCGAACCAAGAGACCCAGTACTTC.

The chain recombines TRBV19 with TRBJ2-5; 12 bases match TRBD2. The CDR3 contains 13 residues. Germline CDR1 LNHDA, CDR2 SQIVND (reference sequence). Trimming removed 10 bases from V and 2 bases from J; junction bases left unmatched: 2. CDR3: CATTSGRQETQYF. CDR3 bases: TGTGCCACTACTAGCGGGAGGCAAGAGACCCAGTACTTC. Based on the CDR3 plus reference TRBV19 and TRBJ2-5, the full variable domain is DGGITQSPKYLFRKEGQNVTLSCEQNLNHDAMYWYRQDPGQGLRLIYYSQIVNDFQKGDIAEGYSVSREKKESFPLTVTSAQKNPTAFYLCATTSGRQETQYFGPGTRLLVL.

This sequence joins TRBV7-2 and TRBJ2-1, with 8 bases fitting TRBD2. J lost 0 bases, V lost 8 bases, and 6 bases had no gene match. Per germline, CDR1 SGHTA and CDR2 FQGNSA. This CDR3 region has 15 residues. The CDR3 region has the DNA TGTGCCAGCGCAGTCGGGACTAGCTCCTACAATGAGCAGTTCTTC. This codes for CASAVGTSSYNEQFF.

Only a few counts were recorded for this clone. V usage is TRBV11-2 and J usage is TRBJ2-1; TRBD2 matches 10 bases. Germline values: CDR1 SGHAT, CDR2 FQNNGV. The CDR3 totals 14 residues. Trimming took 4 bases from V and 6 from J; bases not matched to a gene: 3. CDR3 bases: TGTGCCAGCAGCTCGCGACTAGCGGGCAATGAGCAGTTCTTC. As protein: CASSSRLAGNEQFF.

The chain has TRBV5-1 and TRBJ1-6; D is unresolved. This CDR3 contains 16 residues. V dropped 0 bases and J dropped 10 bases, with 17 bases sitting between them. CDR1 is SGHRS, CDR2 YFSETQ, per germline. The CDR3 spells CASSLAAEKKASPLHF. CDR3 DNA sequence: TGCGCCAGCAGCTTGGCGGCGGAGAAGAAGGCCTCACCCCTCCACTTT.

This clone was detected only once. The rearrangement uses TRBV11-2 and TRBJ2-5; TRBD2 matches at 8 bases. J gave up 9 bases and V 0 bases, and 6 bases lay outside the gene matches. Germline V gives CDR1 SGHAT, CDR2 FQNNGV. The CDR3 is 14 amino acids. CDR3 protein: CASSLDQGGRPQYF. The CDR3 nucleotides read TGTGCCAGCAGCTTAGATCAGGGCGGGAGGCCCCAGTACTTC.

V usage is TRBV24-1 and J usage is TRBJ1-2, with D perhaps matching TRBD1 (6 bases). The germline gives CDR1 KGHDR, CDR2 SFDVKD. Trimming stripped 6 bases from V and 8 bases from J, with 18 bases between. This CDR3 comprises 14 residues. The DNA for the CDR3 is TGTGCCACCAGTAGGGAAGACAGGCCCGAGGGCTACACCTTC. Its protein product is CATSREDRPEGYTF.

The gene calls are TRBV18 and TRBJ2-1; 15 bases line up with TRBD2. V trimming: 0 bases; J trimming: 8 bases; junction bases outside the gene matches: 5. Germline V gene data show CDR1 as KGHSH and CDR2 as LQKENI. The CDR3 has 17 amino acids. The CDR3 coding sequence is TGTGCCAGCTCACCACCGGGACTAGCGGGAGGAACCTATGAGCAGTTCTTC. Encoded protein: CASSPPGLAGGTYEQFF.

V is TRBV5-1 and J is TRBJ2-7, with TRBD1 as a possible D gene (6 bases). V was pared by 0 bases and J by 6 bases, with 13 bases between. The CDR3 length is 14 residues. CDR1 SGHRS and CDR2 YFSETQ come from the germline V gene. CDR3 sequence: CASSLVGGSGEQYF. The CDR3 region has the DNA TGCGCCAGCAGCTTGGTAGGGGGTTCGGGCGAGCAGTACTTC.

The CDR3 bases are TGTGCCAGCAGCCCCCAGACAGGTTCGGGGGAGCAGTACTTC. Protein product: CASSPQTGSGEQYF. The J gene is TRBJ2-7, the V gene TRBV28; maybe TRBD1 (6 bases). The CDR3 totals 14 residues. CDR1 is MDHEN, CDR2 SYDVKM, per germline. The V end was cut by 6 bases, the J end by 7 bases, with 19 bases between.

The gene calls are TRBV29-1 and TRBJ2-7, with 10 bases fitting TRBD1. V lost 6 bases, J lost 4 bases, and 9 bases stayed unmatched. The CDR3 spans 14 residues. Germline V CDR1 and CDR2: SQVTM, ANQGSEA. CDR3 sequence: CSVRDRGPFYEQYF. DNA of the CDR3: TGCAGCGTCCGTGACAGGGGGCCCTTTTACGAGCAGTACTTC.

The CDR3 DNA follows: TGTGCCAGCAGTGCCAGCAGGGGGTTTTCCTACGAGCAGTACTTC. It specifies CASSASRGFSYEQYF. The rearrangement links TRBV2 to TRBJ2-7; 7 bases agree with TRBD1. This CDR3 is 15 amino acids long. The ends lost 4 bases at V and 1 base at J; junction bases unmatched: 7. CDR1 and CDR2 (germline): SNHLY, FYNNEI.

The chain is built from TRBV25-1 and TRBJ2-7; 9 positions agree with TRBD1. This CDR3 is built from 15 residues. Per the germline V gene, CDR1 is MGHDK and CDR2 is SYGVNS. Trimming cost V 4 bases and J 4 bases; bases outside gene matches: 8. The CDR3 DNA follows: TGTGCCAGCAGTGTAACCGGGACAGGGCGGTACGAGCAGTACTTC. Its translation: CASSVTGTGRYEQYF.

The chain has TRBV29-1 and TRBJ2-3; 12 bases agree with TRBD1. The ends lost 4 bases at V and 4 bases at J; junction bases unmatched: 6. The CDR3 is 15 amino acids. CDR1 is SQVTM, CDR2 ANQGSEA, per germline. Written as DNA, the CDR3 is TGCAGCGTTGGGGGGACAGGGGGCATTTCAGATACGCAGTATTTT. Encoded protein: CSVGGTGGISDTQYF.

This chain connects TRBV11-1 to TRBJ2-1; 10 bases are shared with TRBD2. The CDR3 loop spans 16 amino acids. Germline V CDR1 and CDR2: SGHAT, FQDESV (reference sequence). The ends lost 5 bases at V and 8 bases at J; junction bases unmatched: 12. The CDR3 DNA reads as TGTGCCAGCAGCCCCTCTGCTAGCGGGAGCCCCCATGAGCAGTTCTTC. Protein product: CASSPSASGSPHEQFF.

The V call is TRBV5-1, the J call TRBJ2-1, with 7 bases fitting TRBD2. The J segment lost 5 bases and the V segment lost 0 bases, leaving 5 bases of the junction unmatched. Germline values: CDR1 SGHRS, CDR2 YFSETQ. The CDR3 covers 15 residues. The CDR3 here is CASSLVAGVDNEQFF. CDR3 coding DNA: TGCGCCAGCAGCTTGGTGGCGGGAGTTGACAATGAGCAGTTCTTC.

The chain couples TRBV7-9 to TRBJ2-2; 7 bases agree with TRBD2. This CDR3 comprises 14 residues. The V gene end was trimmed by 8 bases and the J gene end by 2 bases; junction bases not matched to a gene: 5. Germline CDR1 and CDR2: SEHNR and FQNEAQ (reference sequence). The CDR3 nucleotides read TGTGCCAGCCGGCTAGCGGTTAACACCGGGGAGCTGTTTTTT. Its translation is CASRLAVNTGELFF.

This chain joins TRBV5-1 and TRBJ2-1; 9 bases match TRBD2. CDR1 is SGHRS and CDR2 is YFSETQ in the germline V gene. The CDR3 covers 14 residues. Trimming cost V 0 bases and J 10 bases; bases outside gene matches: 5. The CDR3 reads CASSLGREGLEQFF. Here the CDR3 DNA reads TGCGCCAGCAGCTTGGGGCGGGAGGGGTTGGAGCAGTTCTTC.

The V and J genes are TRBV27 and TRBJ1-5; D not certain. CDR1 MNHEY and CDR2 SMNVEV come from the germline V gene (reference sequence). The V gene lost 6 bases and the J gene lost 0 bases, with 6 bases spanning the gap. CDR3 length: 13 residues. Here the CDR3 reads CASRSVSNQPQHF. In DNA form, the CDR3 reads TGTGCCAGCAGGTCCGTTAGCAATCAGCCCCAGCATTTT.

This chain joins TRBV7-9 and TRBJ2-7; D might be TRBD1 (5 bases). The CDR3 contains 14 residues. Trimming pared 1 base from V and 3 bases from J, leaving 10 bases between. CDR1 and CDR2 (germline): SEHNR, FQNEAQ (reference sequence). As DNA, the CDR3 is TGTGCCAGCAGCTTAGGGGCAGGGCACTACGAGCAGTACTTC. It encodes CASSLGAGHYEQYF.

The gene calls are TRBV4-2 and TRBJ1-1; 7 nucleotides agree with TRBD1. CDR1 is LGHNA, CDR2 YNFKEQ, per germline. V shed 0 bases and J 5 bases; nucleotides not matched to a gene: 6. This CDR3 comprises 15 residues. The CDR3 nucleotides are TGTGCCAGCAGCCAAGAAGAGGGACAGATAACTGAAGCTTTCTTT. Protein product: CASSQEEGQITEAFF.

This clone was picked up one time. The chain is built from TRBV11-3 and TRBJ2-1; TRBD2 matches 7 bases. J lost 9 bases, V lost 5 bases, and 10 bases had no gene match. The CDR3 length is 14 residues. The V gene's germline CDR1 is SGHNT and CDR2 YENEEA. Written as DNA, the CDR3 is TGTGCCAGCAGCCGCGGGGAGCGGGGCTCTGAGCAGTTCTTC. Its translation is CASSRGERGSEQFF.